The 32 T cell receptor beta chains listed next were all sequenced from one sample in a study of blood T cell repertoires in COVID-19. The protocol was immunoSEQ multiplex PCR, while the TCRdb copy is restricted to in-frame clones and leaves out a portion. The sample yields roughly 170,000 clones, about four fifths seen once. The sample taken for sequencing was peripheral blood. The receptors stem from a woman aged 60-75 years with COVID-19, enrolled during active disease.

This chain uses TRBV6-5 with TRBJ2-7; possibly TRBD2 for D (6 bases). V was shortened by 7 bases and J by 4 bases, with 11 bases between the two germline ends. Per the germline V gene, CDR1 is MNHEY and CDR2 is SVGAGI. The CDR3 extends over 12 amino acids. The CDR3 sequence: CASTGTLYEQYF. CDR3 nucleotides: TGTGCCAGCACCGGGACTCTTTACGAGCAGTACTTC.

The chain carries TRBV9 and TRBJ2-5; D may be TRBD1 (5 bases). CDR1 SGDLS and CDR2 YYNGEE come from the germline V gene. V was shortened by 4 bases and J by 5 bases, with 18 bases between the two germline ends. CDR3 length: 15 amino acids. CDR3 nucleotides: TGTGCCAGCAGCCCCCTGGGTAGGGGCGGCGAGACCCAGTACTTC. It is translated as CASSPLGRGGETQYF.

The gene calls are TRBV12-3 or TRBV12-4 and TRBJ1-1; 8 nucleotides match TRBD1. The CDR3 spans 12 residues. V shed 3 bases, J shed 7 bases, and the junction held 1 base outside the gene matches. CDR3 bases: TGTGCCAGCAGTTTGGACAGGGTTGAAGCTTTCTTT. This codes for CASSLDRVEAFF.

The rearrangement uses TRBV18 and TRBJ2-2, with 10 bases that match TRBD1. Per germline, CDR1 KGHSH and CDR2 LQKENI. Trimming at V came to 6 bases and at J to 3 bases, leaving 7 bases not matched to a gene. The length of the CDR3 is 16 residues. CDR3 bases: TGTGCCAGCTCGCTGACAGGGGGCTGGGACACCGGGGAGCTGTTTTTT. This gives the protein CASSLTGGWDTGELFF.

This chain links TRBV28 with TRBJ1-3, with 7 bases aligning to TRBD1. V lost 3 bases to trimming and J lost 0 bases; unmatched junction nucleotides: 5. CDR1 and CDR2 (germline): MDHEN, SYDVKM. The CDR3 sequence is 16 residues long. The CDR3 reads CASSFHGTDSGNTIYF. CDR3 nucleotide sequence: TGTGCCAGCAGTTTCCACGGGACAGACTCTGGAAACACCATATATTTT.

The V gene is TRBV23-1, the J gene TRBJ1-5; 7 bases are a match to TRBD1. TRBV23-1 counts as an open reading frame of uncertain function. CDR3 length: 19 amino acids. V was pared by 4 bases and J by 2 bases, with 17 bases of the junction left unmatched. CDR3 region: CASSRPTGMGPWGNQPQHF. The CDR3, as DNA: TGCGCCAGCAGTCGACCGACAGGGATGGGGCCTTGGGGCAATCAGCCCCAGCATTTT.

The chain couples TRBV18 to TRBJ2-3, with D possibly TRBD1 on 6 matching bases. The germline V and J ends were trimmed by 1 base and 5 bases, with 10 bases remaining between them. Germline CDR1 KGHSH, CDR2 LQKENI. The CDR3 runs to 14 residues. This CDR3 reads CASSPRATGDTQYF. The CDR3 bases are TGTGCCAGCTCACCACGCGCGACAGGAGATACGCAGTATTTT.

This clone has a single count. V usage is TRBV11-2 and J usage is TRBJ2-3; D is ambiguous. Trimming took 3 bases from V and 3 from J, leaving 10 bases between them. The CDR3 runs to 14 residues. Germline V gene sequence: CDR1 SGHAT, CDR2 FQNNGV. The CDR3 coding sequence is TGTGCCAGCAGCTTCCTTAGTGAAACAGATACGCAGTATTTT. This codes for CASSFLSETDTQYF.

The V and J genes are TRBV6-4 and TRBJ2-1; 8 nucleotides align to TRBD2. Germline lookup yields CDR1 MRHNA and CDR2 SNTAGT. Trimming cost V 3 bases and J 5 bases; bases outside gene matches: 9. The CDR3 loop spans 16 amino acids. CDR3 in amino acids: CASSELAGRGNNEQFF. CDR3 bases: TGTGCCAGCAGTGAGTTAGCGGGAAGGGGGAACAATGAGCAGTTCTTC.

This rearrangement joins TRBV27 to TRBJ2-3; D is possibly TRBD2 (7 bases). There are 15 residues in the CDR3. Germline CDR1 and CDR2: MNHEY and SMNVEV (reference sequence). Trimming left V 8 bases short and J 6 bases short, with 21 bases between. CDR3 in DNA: TGTGCCAGCGCCCTATGGGGGGGGGCCGGGGATACGCAGTATTTT. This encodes CASALWGGAGDTQYF.

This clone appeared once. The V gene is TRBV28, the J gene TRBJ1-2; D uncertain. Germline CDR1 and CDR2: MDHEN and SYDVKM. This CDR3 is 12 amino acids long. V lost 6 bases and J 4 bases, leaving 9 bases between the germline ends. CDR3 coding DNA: TGTGCCAGCAGGGTGGCGGGCTATGGCTACACCTTC. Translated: CASRVAGYGYTF.

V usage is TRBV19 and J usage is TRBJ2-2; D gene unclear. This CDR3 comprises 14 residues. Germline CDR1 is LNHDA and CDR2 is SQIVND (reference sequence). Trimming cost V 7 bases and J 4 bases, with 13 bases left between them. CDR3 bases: TGTGCCAGTACAGCGCTCAGCATCACCGGGGAGCTGTTTTTT. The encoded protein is CASTALSITGELFF.

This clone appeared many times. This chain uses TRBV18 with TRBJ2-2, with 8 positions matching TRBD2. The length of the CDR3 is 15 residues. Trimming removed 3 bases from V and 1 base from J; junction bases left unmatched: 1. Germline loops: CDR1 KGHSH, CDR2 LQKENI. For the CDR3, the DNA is TGTGCCAGCTCACCCCTAGCGGGGAACACCGGGGAGCTGTTTTTT. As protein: CASSPLAGNTGELFF. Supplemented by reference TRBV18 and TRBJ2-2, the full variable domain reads NAGVMQNPRHLVRRRGQEARLRCSPMKGHSHVYWYRQLPEEGLKFMVYLQKENIIDESGMPKERFSAEFPKEGPSILRIQQVVRGDSAAYFCASSPLAGNTGELFFGEGSRLTVL.

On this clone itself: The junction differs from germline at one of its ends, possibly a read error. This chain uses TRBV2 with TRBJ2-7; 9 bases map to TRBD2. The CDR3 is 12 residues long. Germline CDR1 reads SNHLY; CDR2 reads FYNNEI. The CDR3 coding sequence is TGTGCCAGCAGTGAAGGGGTTAGCGGGAGCCACTTC. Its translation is CASSEGVSGSHF.

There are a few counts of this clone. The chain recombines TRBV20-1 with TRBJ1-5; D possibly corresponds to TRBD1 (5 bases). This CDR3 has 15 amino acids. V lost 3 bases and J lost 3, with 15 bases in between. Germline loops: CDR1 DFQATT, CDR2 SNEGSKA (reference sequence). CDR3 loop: CSASHLGRDNQPQHF. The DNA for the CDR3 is TGCAGTGCTAGTCATTTGGGCAGGGACAATCAGCCCCAGCATTTT.

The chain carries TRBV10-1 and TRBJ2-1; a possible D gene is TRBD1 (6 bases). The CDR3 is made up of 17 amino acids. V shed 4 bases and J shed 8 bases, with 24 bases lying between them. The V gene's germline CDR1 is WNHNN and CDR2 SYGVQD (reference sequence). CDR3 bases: TGCGCCAGCAGTGCCCCTCGGAGCAGGGGCCGTTTGGATGAGCAGTTCTTC. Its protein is CASSAPRSRGRLDEQFF.

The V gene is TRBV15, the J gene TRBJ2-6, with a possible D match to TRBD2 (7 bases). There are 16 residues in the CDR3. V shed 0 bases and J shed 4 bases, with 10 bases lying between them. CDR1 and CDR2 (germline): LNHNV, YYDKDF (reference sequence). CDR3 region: CATSRERGRGANVLTF. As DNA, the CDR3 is TGTGCCACCAGCAGAGAGCGGGGGCGAGGGGCCAACGTCCTGACTTTC.

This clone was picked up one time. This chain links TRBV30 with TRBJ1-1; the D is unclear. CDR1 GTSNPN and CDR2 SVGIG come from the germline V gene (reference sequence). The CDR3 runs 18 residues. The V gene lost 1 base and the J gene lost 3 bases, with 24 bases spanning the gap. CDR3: CAWSAREGGMRRYTEAFF. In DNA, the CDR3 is TGTGCCTGGAGTGCTAGGGAGGGTGGGATGAGGCGCTACACTGAAGCTTTCTTT.

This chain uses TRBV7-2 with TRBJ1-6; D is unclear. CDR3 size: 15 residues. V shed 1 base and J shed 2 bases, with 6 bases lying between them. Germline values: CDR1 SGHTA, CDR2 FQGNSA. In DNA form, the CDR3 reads TGTGCCAGCAGCTTAGAGGAGGCCTATAATTCACCCCTCCACTTT. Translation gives CASSLEEAYNSPLHF.

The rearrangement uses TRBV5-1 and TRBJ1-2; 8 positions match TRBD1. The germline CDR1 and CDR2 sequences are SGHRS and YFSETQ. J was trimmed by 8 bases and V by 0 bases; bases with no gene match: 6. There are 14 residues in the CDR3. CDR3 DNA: TGCGCCAGCAGCTTGGACCAGGGGGCGCGGGGCTACACCTTC. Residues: CASSLDQGARGYTF.

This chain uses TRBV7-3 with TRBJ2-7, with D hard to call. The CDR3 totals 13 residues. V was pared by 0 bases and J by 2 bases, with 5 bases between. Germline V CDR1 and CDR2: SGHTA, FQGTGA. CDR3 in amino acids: CASSLTPAYEQYF. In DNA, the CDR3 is TGTGCCAGCAGCTTAACCCCCGCCTACGAGCAGTACTTC.

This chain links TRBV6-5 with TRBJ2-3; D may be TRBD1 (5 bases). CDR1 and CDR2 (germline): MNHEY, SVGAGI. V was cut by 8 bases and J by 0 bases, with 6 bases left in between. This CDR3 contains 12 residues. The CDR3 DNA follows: TGTGCCAGCGGGGCCAGCACAGATACGCAGTATTTT. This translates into CASGASTDTQYF.

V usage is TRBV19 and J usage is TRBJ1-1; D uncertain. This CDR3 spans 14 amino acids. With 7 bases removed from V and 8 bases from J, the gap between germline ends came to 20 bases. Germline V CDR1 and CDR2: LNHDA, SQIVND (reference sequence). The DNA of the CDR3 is TGTGCCAGTACCCTGGGCCCAATTTTTCTCGAAGCTTTCTTT. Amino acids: CASTLGPIFLEAFF.

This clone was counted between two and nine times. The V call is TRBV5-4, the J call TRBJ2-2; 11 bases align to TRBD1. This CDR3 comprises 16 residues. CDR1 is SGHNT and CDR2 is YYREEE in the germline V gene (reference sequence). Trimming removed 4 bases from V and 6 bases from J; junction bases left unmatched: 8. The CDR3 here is CASSVGQGVPSGELFF. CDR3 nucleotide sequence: TGTGCCAGCAGCGTGGGACAGGGGGTTCCCTCCGGGGAGCTGTTTTTT.

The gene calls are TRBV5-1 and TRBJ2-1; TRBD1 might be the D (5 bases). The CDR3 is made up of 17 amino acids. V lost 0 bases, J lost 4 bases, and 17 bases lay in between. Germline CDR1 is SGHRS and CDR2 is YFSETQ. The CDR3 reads CASSLALSRSGYNEQFF. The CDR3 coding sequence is TGCGCCAGCAGCTTGGCCTTATCCCGCTCAGGGTACAATGAGCAGTTCTTC.

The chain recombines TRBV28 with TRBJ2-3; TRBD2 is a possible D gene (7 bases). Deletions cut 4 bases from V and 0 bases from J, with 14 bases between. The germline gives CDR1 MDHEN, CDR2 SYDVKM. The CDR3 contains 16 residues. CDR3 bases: TGTGCCAGCAGTTATGGGGGGGGGACAAGCACAGATACGCAGTATTTT. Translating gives CASSYGGGTSTDTQYF.

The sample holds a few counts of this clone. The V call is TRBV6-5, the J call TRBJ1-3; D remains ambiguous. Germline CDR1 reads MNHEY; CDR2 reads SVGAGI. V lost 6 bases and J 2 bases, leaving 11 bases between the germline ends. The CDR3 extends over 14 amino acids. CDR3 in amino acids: CASRPRETGNTIYF. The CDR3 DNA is TGTGCCAGCAGGCCCCGGGAGACTGGAAACACCATATATTTT.

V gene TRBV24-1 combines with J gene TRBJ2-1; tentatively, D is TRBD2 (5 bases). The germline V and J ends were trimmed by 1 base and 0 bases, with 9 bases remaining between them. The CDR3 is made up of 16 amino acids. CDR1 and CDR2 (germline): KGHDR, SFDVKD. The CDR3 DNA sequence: TGTGCCACCAGTGATTTTAAGGCGGGCTCCTACAATGAGCAGTTCTTC. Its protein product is CATSDFKAGSYNEQFF.

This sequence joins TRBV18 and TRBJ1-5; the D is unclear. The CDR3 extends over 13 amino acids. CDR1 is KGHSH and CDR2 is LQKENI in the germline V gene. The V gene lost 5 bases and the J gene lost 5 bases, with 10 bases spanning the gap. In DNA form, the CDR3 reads TGTGCCAGCTCATCCGAACGAGATCAGCCCCAGCATTTT. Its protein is CASSSERDQPQHF.

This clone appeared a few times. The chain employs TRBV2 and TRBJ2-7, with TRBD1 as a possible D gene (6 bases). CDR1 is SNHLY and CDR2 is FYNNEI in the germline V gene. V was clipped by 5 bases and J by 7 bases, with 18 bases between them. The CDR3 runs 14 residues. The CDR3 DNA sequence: TGTGCCAGCAGTAAGAGCACAGGGAGTAGGGAGCAGTACTTC. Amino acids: CASSKSTGSREQYF.

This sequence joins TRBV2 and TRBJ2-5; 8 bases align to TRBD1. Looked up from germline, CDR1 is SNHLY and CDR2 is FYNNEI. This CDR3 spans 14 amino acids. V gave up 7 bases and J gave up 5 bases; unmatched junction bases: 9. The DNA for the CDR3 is TGTGCCAGCAAGGGACAGGCGGCGCTGGAGACCCAGTACTTC. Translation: CASKGQAALETQYF.

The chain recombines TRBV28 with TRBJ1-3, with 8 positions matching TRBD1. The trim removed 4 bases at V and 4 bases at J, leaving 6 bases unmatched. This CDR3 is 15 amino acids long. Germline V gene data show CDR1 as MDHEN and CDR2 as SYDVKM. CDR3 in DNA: TGTGCCAGCAGTTCCCGGACAGGGCCAGGAAACACCATATATTTT. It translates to CASSSRTGPGNTIYF.